The 29 T cell receptor beta chains below all came from one sample that was sequenced in a study of T cell repertoires in cytomegalovirus infection. Their cognate antigens are unknown. One entry per CDR3 protein results from TCRdb running MiXCR on the reads. The sample has some 130,000 distinct CDR3 sequences; 20% to 30% are singletons. The sample consisted of PBMCs, sequenced either directly or after in vitro stimulation (not recorded which). The receptors come from a human donor in good health (CMV status not recorded). Some clones in this sample may be carry-over from other donors' samples.

The V gene is TRBV5-1, the J gene TRBJ2-1; D could derive from TRBD1 or TRBD2 (5 bases each). Germline loops: CDR1 SGHRS, CDR2 YFSETQ. The CDR3 runs to 13 residues. The V and J ends lost 4 bases and 6 bases respectively, with 11 bases between them. The CDR3 DNA reads as TGCGCCAGCAGCGGGGGACGGCTCAATGAGCAGTTCTTC. Residues: CASSGGRLNEQFF. The variable domain in full, completed from reference TRBV5-1 and TRBJ2-1, reads KAGVTQTPRYLIKTRGQQVTLSCSPISGHRSVSWYQQTPGQGLQFLFEYFSETQRNKGNFPGRFSGRQFSNSRSEMNVSTLELGDSALYLCASSGGRLNEQFFGPGTRLTVL.

This sequence joins TRBV29-1 and TRBJ1-2, with 9 bases identical to TRBD1. The CDR3 runs 16 residues. V trimming: 5 bases; J trimming: 2 bases; junction bases outside the gene matches: 12. Germline V gives CDR1 SQVTM, CDR2 ANQGSEA. CDR3 loop: CSVHLLDRGTNYGYTF. In DNA, the CDR3 is TGCAGCGTTCACTTACTTGACAGGGGGACGAACTATGGCTACACCTTC.

Many counts were recorded for this clonotype. The chain joins TRBV4-1 to TRBJ2-3, with TRBD2 matching 7 bases. The germline V gene has CDR1 MGHRA and CDR2 YSYEKL. V shed 0 bases and J 2 bases; nucleotides not matched to a gene: 8. This CDR3 has 17 amino acids. The CDR3 nucleotides are TGCGCCAGCAGCCAAGACGTGGTAGCGGGCCCCACAGATACGCAGTATTTT. Translation gives CASSQDVVAGPTDTQYF.

J is TRBJ1-5 and V is TRBV7-9; 9 bases map to TRBD1. The CDR3 runs 14 residues. The V and J ends lost 5 bases and 4 bases, in that order; junction bases with no gene match: 3. Germline lookup yields CDR1 SEHNR and CDR2 FQNEAQ (reference sequence). The CDR3 reads CASSVGQGNQPQHF. The CDR3 coding sequence is TGTGCCAGCAGCGTGGGACAGGGTAATCAGCCCCAGCATTTT.

A few counts support this clonotype. J is TRBJ1-2 and V is TRBV7-9; D unresolved. Trimming cost V 0 bases and J 3 bases, with 5 bases left between them. This CDR3 comprises 13 residues. Germline CDR1 is SEHNR and CDR2 is FQNEAQ (reference sequence). As DNA, the CDR3 is TGTGCCAGCAGCTTAGCACGGGACTATGGCTACACCTTC. Translated, it gives CASSLARDYGYTF.

This clonotype was counted between two and nine times. The chain combines TRBV7-9 with TRBJ2-2; TRBD2 matches at 9 bases. J gave up 5 bases and V 10 bases, and 5 bases lay outside the gene matches. Germline V gives CDR1 SEHNR, CDR2 FQNEAQ (reference sequence). This CDR3 is 13 amino acids long. This chain's CDR3 is CAMREGGTGELFF. CDR3 nucleotides: TGTGCCATGCGGGAGGGCGGGACCGGGGAGCTGTTTTTT.

This clonotype was seen at least ten times. The chain joins TRBV5-1 to TRBJ2-2; weak D call: TRBD1 (5 bases). The germline V gene encodes CDR1 SGHRS and CDR2 YFSETQ. The CDR3 covers 15 residues. V was trimmed by 7 bases and J by 1 base, leaving 14 bases between them. The CDR3 region is CASAKGQGNTGELFF. CDR3 in DNA: TGCGCCAGCGCTAAGGGGCAGGGGAACACCGGGGAGCTGTTTTTT.

This clonotype has a handful of counts. The CDR3 region is CASSGEGGEQFF. The CDR3 DNA is TGTGCCAGCAGTGGGGAAGGGGGTGAGCAGTTCTTC. This chain connects TRBV6-4 to TRBJ2-1; D perhaps matches TRBD1 (6 bases). CDR1 is MRHNA, CDR2 SNTAGT, per germline. CDR3 size: 12 residues. Trimming took off 4 bases at V and 9 bases at J, with 10 bases between the two ends.

As to this clonotype: A junction end diverges from the germline sequence, so it may reflect a read error. The V call is TRBV7-7, the J call TRBJ2-1, with 11 bases fitting TRBD2. The CDR3 covers 15 residues. Germline lookup yields CDR1 SSHAT and CDR2 FNYEAQ (reference sequence). The CDR3 spells CASSLLAGVSNEQFF. For the CDR3, the DNA is TGTGCTAGCAGCTTACTAGCGGGAGTGTCAAATGAGCAGTTCTTC.

Many counts were recorded for this clonotype. The chain uses TRBV6-2 or TRBV6-3 and TRBJ2-1; TRBD1 agrees at 9 bases. The CDR3 length is 15 residues. Germline CDR1 is MNHEY and CDR2 is SVGEGT. The ends lost 7 bases at V and 6 bases at J; junction bases unmatched: 10. CDR3 coding DNA: TGTGCCAGCACCTTCGGACAGGGGCCTTTCAATGAGCAGTTCTTC. Its translation is CASTFGQGPFNEQFF.

This clonotype was seen a few times. V usage is TRBV27 and J usage is TRBJ1-6; no clear D gene. The V end was cut by 4 bases, the J end by 0 bases, with 25 bases between. Germline-derived CDR1 and CDR2 are MNHEY and SMNVEV (reference sequence). There are 21 residues in the CDR3. CDR3 bases: TGTGCCAGCAGTTCATTAAAACGAGGACTCAGGAGAAACTCCTATAATTCACCCCTCCACTTT. Amino acid sequence: CASSSLKRGLRRNSYNSPLHF.

This clonotype was recorded only once. The V call is TRBV19, the J call TRBJ2-3, with 8 bases matching TRBD1. The CDR3 is 19 residues long. The germline V gene has CDR1 LNHDA and CDR2 SQIVND (reference sequence). J lost 5 bases, V lost 3 bases, and 19 bases had no gene match. The CDR3, as DNA: TGTGCCAGTAGTATGAGGAATCGTCGGACAGGGTCCTCTTTAGATACGCAGTATTTT. Translation gives CASSMRNRRTGSSLDTQYF.

The CDR3 sequence: CASSASLGQGASGANVLTF. CDR3 DNA sequence: TGTGCCAGCAGCGCCAGCCTAGGACAGGGGGCTTCTGGGGCCAACGTCCTGACTTTC. This chain connects TRBV9 to TRBJ2-6, with TRBD1 matching 11 bases. Germline lookup yields CDR1 SGDLS and CDR2 YYNGEE. After removal of 3 bases from V and 1 base from J, the junction contained 9 bases not matched to a gene. This CDR3 has 19 amino acids.

The chain links TRBV7-2 to TRBJ2-5, with D unresolved. CDR1 is SGHTA and CDR2 is FQGNSA in the germline V gene. The CDR3 length is 12 residues. Trimming removed 4 bases at V and 1 base at J, with 4 bases between. This chain's CDR3 is CASSSTQETQYF. The CDR3 nucleotides read TGTGCCAGCAGCTCAACCCAAGAGACCCAGTACTTC.

This clonotype occurred many times. The J gene is TRBJ2-1, the V gene TRBV10-3, with 11 bases identical to TRBD2. Germline V gene data show CDR1 as ENHRY and CDR2 as SYGVKD. The V and J ends lost 8 bases and 6 bases, in that order; junction bases with no gene match: 12. This CDR3 spans 16 amino acids. The CDR3 DNA is TGTGCCATCGCATGGCGTAGCGGGAGGGGCTTCAATGAGCAGTTCTTC. Translating gives CAIAWRSGRGFNEQFF.

This clonotype was detected only a few times. This chain joins TRBV7-2 and TRBJ2-5; 8 nucleotides line up with TRBD2. This CDR3 comprises 15 residues. Germline CDR1 and CDR2: SGHTA and FQGNSA. Losses at the gene ends were 1 base for V and 4 bases for J; bases not matched to a gene: 5. CDR3 residues: CASSLDGSGGETQYF. CDR3 DNA: TGTGCCAGCAGCTTAGACGGCAGCGGGGGAGAGACCCAGTACTTC. Using reference TRBV7-2 and TRBJ2-5 for the parts outside the CDR3, the full variable domain is GAGVSQSPSNKVTEKGKDVELRCDPISGHTALYWYRQSLGQGLEFLIYFQGNSAPDKSGLPSDRFSAERTGGSVSTLTIQRTQQEDSAVYLCASSLDGSGGETQYFGPGTRLLVL.

Remarks on this clonotype: This may be a read error, as it is one base from a much larger clone. The V call is TRBV7-8, the J call TRBJ2-7, with 9 bases lining up with TRBD2. CDR1 is SGHVS, CDR2 FQNEAQ, per germline. V was pared by 4 bases and J by 7 bases, with 11 bases of the junction left unmatched. This CDR3 has 15 amino acids. CDR3 DNA sequence: TGTGCCAGCAGCTCATTAGTAGCGGGAGCCAGTGAGCAGTACGTC. It specifies CASSSLVAGASEQYV.

This clonotype was seen a handful of times. The chain couples TRBV19 to TRBJ2-2; 7 positions agree with TRBD1. Trimming took 5 bases from V and 7 from J; bases not matched to a gene: 13. The CDR3 spans 16 residues. From germline, CDR1 is LNHDA and CDR2 SQIVND (reference sequence). This CDR3 reads CASSADRARAGGELFF. CDR3 DNA sequence: TGTGCCAGTAGTGCAGACAGGGCGCGGGCTGGCGGGGAGCTGTTTTTT.

This clonotype was counted ten times or more. The rearrangement links TRBV28 to TRBJ1-1; D uncertain. The CDR3 extends over 15 amino acids. Germline assignment: CDR1 MDHEN and CDR2 SYDVKM. Trimming pared 8 bases from V and 0 bases from J, leaving 16 bases between. The CDR3 DNA reads as TGTGCCAGCCCCCCTTGGGAGGGAATGAACACTGAAGCTTTCTTT. It yields the protein CASPPWEGMNTEAFF.

The rearrangement joins TRBV29-1 to TRBJ2-5; TRBD2 might be the D (6 bases). The CDR3 consists of 12 residues. Trimming took off 5 bases at V and 5 bases at J, with 12 bases between the two ends. The V gene's germline CDR1 is SQVTM and CDR2 ANQGSEA. CDR3 amino acids: CSVSFRGETQYF. The CDR3 DNA sequence: TGCAGCGTTTCATTCCGGGGGGAGACCCAGTACTTC. Supplemented by reference TRBV29-1 and TRBJ2-5, the full variable domain reads SAVISQKPSRDICQRGTSLTIQCQVDSQVTMMFWYRQQPGQSLTLIATANQGSEATYESGFVIDKFPISRPNLTFSTLTVSNMSPEDSSIYLCSVSFRGETQYFGPGTRLLVL.

This sequence joins TRBV2 and TRBJ2-7, with 7 nucleotides matching TRBD1. Germline trimming cut 6 bases from V and 2 bases from J; bases unmatched to any gene: 4. This CDR3 is 13 amino acids long. Germline loops: CDR1 SNHLY, CDR2 FYNNEI. CDR3 coding DNA: TGTGCCAGCAGCTGGACAGGAGCCTACGAGCAGTACGTC. This gives the protein CASSWTGAYEQYV.

The chain uses TRBV20-1 and TRBJ1-5; no definite D call. V was cut by 1 base and J by 4 bases, with 11 bases left in between. The CDR3 covers 14 residues. CDR1 is DFQATT and CDR2 is SNEGSKA in the germline V gene (reference sequence). CDR3 residues: CSARADPGNQPQHF. CDR3 coding DNA: TGCAGTGCTAGAGCCGACCCGGGAAATCAGCCCCAGCATTTT.

The J gene is TRBJ2-2, the V gene TRBV12-3 or TRBV12-4, with 7 bases that match TRBD2. V was pared by 3 bases and J by 4 bases, with 8 bases of the junction left unmatched. The CDR3 consists of 16 residues. In DNA form, the CDR3 reads TGTGCCAGCAGTTTCGACTCGGGAGGAGGCACCGGGGAGCTGTTTTTT. This translates into CASSFDSGGGTGELFF.

In this sample, this clonotype turned up a few times. V usage is TRBV4-3 and J usage is TRBJ2-5; D unclear. V was cut by 0 bases and J by 7 bases, with 9 bases left in between. Germline V lookup: CDR1 LGHNA, CDR2 YSLEER. CDR3 length: 13 residues. In DNA, the CDR3 is TGCGCCAGCAGCCAAGAGGGGTTTGGGACCCAGTACTTC. Translated, it gives CASSQEGFGTQYF.

This clonotype was found a few times. The V call is TRBV15, the J call TRBJ1-3; the D is unclear. In germline, CDR1 is LNHNV, CDR2 YYDKDF (reference sequence). This CDR3 comprises 14 residues. Trimming left V 3 bases short and J 1 base short, with 7 bases between. The CDR3 nucleotides are TGTGCCACCAGCAGTGGGTGGTCTGGAAACACCATATATTTT. Protein product: CATSSGWSGNTIYF.

The chain carries TRBV7-9 and TRBJ2-1; 9 bases line up with TRBD1. The CDR3 sequence is 15 residues long. The V gene end was trimmed by 6 bases and the J gene end by 3 bases; junction bases not matched to a gene: 6. Germline V gives CDR1 SEHNR, CDR2 FQNEAQ (reference sequence). The CDR3 DNA follows: TGTGCCAGCAGACCAGGACAGGGGAACTACAATGAGCAGTTCTTC. Its translation: CASRPGQGNYNEQFF.

This clonotype has more than one count but fewer than ten. The chain links TRBV6-1 to TRBJ2-5; no definite D call. CDR3 length: 13 residues. V was cut by 7 bases and J by 2 bases, with 11 bases left in between. Germline CDR1 reads MNHNS; CDR2 reads SASEGT. CDR3 sequence (DNA): TGTGCCAGCAATCCCGGACGACAAGAGACCCAGTACTTC. Translated, it gives CASNPGRQETQYF.

This chain joins TRBV20-1 and TRBJ1-1, with D unclear. In germline, CDR1 is DFQATT, CDR2 SNEGSKA (reference sequence). This CDR3 contains 15 residues. Deletions cut 1 base from V and 5 bases from J, with 17 bases between. CDR3 DNA: TGCAGTGCTAGAGGCCTACAGACTATTAGGACTGAAGCTTTCTTT. Its protein is CSARGLQTIRTEAFF.

This clonotype was observed a handful of times. V is TRBV7-2 and J is TRBJ1-5; D is ambiguous. The germline V gene encodes CDR1 SGHTA and CDR2 FQGNSA. The V and J ends lost 0 bases and 2 bases respectively, with 5 bases between them. The CDR3 totals 14 residues. CDR3 residues: CASSLASGNQPQHF. The CDR3 DNA reads as TGTGCCAGCAGCTTAGCTTCGGGCAATCAGCCCCAGCATTTT.